This TCR beta chain was captured in a study of cytomegalovirus exposure and HLA in healthy donors. Study as a whole: The platform used for the 120 or so validation repertoires matched that of the approximately 640 first-cohort repertoires, a later analysis reported. Study-wide results and caveats: According to a subsequent analysis, TCR clusters identified in the first cohort showed a tendency to co-occur across the roughly 120 validation repertoires. Most TCR sequences were rare, but some public TCRs occurred in many donors.

This clone showed up just a few times. Antigen specificity is unknown. Trimming removed 5 bases from V and 2 bases from J, with 16 bases in between. Germline V CDR1 and CDR2: SGHVS, FQNEAQ. There are 16 residues in the CDR3. Data came from immunoSEQ multiplex PCR; TCRdb stores just in-frame clones and leaves some out. The table has around 250,000 clones, about 90% seen once; the top ten hold 0.37%. The specimen was PBMCs. The receptor's source is a woman under 30 in good health and CMV-seronegative. The chain has TRBV7-8 and TRBJ1-5; the D gene is possibly TRBD1 (5 bases). The DNA of the CDR3 is TGTGCCAGCAGCCTACGTGACAGTTTTGGCAATCAGCCCCAGCATTTT. This encodes CASSLRDSFGNQPQHF.